Listed below are T cell receptor beta chains from one sample, sequenced in a study of regulatory T cells in long-lasting Graves disease. Via MiXCR, TCRdb re-called the multiplex PCR reads, giving one row per CDR3 protein. The sample lists a few hundred thousand distinct CDR3 sequences, roughly 13% occurring once. The sample was also linked to a second study, of T cells in Graves' hyperthyroidism and ophthalmopathy.

The sequencing used peripheral blood mononuclear cells (PBMCs), collected at new diagnosis, from a patient treated with antithyroid drugs. These receptor sequences come from a man aged 25-45 years with Graves disease. CDR3s include the opening cysteine and the closing phenylalanine or tryptophan. A D gene is named only where the DNA matches it firmly. A clone size is listed for some rows: how often the clone was seen (once, few, many), or a class if it is expanded.

TRBV20-1,many,TRBD2,TRBJ2-1,TGCAGTGCCGGGGGTGCTAGCGGGTATAATTACAATGAGCAGTTCTTC,CSAGGASGYNYNEQFF
TRBV7-9,.,.,TRBJ2-1,TGTGCCAGCAGCGAACTTGACAGAGGCCTTTACAATGAGCAGTTCTTC,CASSELDRGLYNEQFF
TRBV20-1,.,TRBD2,TRBJ2-1,TGCAGTGCTAGCACTAGCGGGAGAGGAAACAATGAGCAGTTCTTC,CSASTSGRGNNEQFF
TRBV9,many,.,TRBJ2-1,TGTGCCAGCAGCGCCCGGGACGGCCCTTACAATGAGCAGTTCTTC,CASSARDGPYNEQFF
TRBV27,many,.,TRBJ2-5,TGTGCCAGCAGTTCCTATGGGATGGGGACCCAGTACTTC,CASSSYGMGTQYF
TRBV20-1,many,TRBD2,TRBJ2-3,TGCAGTGCCCCCGCCCTAGCGGGAGAGAAAGATACGCAGTATTTT,CSAPALAGEKDTQYF
TRBV15,many,.,TRBJ2-7,TGTGCCACCAGCAGAGATGAGGGAGAAACTGACGCTTACGAGCAGTACTTC,CATSRDEGETDAYEQYF
TRBV2,many,.,TRBJ2-5,TGTGCCAGCAATCCGGAGACCCAGTACTTC,CASNPETQYF
TRBV20-1,many,.,TRBJ1-2,TGCAGTGCGGCAGGTTTCGGCTATGGCTACACCTTC,CSAAGFGYGYTF
TRBV6-1,many,.,TRBJ1-5,TGTGCCAGCAGTGAAGGCCCTGCGAATCAGCCCCAGCATTTT,CASSEGPANQPQHF
TRBV6-1,.,TRBD1,TRBJ2-6,TGTGCCAGCAGCGGGACAGCCGTGAGCTCTGGGGCCAACGTCCTGACTTTC,CASSGTAVSSGANVLTF
TRBV11-2,many,TRBD1,TRBJ1-2,TGTGCCAGCAGCCTACGCACAGGGGAACTTGGCTACACCTTC,CASSLRTGELGYTF
TRBV7-9,many,TRBD2,TRBJ2-5,TGTGCCAGCACCACCCCGGGGGGGGCGCAGGAGACCCAGTACTTC,CASTTPGGAQETQYF